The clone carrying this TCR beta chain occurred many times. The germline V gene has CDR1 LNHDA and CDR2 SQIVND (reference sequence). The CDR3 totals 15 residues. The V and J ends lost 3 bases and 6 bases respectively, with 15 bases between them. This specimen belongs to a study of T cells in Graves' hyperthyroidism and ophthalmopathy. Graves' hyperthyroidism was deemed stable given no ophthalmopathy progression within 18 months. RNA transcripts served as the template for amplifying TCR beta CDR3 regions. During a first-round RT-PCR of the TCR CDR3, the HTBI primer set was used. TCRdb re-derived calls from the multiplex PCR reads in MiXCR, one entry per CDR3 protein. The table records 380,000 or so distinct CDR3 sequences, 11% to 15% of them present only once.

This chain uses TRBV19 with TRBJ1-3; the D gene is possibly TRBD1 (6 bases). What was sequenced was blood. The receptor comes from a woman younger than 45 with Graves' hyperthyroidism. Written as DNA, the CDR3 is TGTGCCAGTAGTATGTCGCCGCCAGGGGCAAACACCATATATTTT. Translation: CASSMSPPGANTIYF.